These 3 T cell receptor delta chains were sequenced from one sample in a study of γδ T cells in repeated Plasmodium falciparum infection. TCRdb reprocessed the multiplex PCR reads using CATT. This table holds 90,000 or so delta-chain clones, over 0.75% found once. Gammadelta T cells were flow-sorted from PBMC into Vgamma9/Vdelta2+ and Vdelta2-negative populations for bulk analysis. The sample taken for sequencing was gamma-delta T cells from blood. These receptors were taken from a pool of human donors (malaria-infected and uninfected, not separated).

In the case of this clone: TCRdb's protein for this DNA is that of a much larger clone and differs from the translation at residue 12, likely a read error; the protein shown is the DNA translation. The rearrangement links TRDV1 to TRDJ1, with D tentatively TRDD2 (6 bases). Germline CDR1 reads TSWWSYY; CDR2 reads QGS. V was shortened by 5 bases and J by 1 base, with 23 bases between the two germline ends. CDR3 length equals 18 residues. CDR3 residues: CALGNWPSHPLSTDKLIF. In DNA form, the CDR3 reads TGTGCTCTTGGGAATTGGCCTTCCCACCCCCTTAGCACCGATAAACTCATCTTT.

Regarding this clone: A far larger clone is off by one base, so a read error is likely. Different DNA sequences within this sample yield the same CDR3. The gene calls are TRDV1 and TRDJ1; a weak D match, TRDD3 (6 bases). Here the J gene was assigned by germline matching of the DNA, as TCRdb has none. The CDR3 is 23 residues long. Trimming took 2 bases from V and 0 from J, leaving 34 bases between them. Per germline, CDR1 TSWWSYY and CDR2 QGS. The CDR3 coding sequence is TGTGCTCTTGGGGAAGTTCTGGCTCCCCTTGGGGGGTACCCTGGGCCCTACACCGATAAACTCATCTTT. This codes for CALGEVLAPLGGYPGPYTDKLIF.

Comments on this clone: A read error is the likely source, as a far larger clone sits one nucleotide away. The same CDR3 is also encoded by other DNA sequences in this sample. The rearrangement links TRDV1 to TRDJ1; tentatively, D is TRDD3 (5 bases). No J segment appears in TCRdb, so it was assigned here by matching the sequence to germline. The germline V and J ends were trimmed by 5 bases and 2 bases, with 36 bases remaining between them. The CDR3 is 22 amino acids. Germline loops: CDR1 TSWWSYY, CDR2 QGS. This chain's CDR3 is CALGQSLLLRSHLYWKTDKLIF. CDR3 in DNA: TGTGCTCTTGGGCAAAGCTTACTACTCAGGAGCCACCTGTACTGGAAAACCGATAAACTCATCTTT.